The entry below gives a single T cell receptor beta chain sequence along with its context. What it recognizes is unknown. V lost 3 bases and J lost 5; bases outside the gene matches: 9. Germline CDR1 reads LNHDA; CDR2 reads SQIVND (reference sequence). The CDR3 spans 16 residues. Original handling: Filtering differed because ImmunoSEQ produced junction-only sequences that carried no quality scores. TCRdb's copy holds only in-frame clones and misses some; the assay was immunoSEQ multiplex PCR. The DNA gave D and trimming, while V, J and clone size come from that table. The data contain around 640,000 clones, 95% to 97% of them singletons. Naive-designated CD8 cells lacked CD45RO, were positively enriched for CCR7, and omitted terminally differentiated effector memory CD45RA+ cells. The data are from a study of shared clonotypes between healthy human individuals. Study-wide points: Limited genetic and exposure-history diversity came from having few donors.

This clonotype originated in a woman in her thirties in good health. The specimen sequenced was naive CD8+ T cells sorted from blood. J is TRBJ1-5 and V is TRBV19, with 8 bases fitting TRBD1. This CDR3 is CASSMGFRGPHQPQHF. DNA for the CDR3: TGTGCCAGTAGTATGGGATTCAGGGGGCCCCATCAGCCCCAGCATTTT.